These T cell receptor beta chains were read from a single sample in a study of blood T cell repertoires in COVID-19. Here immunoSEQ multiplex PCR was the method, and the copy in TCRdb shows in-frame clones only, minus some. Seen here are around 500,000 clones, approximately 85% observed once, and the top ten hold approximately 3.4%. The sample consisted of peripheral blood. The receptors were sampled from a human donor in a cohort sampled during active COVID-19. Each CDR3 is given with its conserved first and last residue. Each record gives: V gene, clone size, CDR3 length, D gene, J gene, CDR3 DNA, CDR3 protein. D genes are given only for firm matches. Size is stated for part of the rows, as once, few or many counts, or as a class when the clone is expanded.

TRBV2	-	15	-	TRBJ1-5	TGTGCCAGAAACCCCGTCCGGGATGGCAATCAGCCCCAGCATTTT	CARNPVRDGNQPQHF
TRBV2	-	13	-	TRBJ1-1	TGTGCCAGCAGTGATGGCGGGGTCACTGAAGCTTTCTTT	CASSDGGVTEAFF
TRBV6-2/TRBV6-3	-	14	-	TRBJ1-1	TGTGCCAGCAGTGTTGACAGTCCGGGTACTGAAGCTTTCTTT	CASSVDSPGTEAFF
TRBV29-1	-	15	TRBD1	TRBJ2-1	TGCAGCGTTGAAAGGGGGCTCTTATCCTACAATGAGCAGTTCTTC	CSVERGLLSYNEQFF
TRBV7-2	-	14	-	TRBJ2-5	TGTGCCAGCAGCCCCGGTCGGCAGGGGGAGACCCAGTACTTC	CASSPGRQGETQYF
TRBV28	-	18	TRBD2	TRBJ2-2	TGTGCCAGCAGTCCCGTACTTCTAGCGGGAGGGAACACCGGGGAGCTGTTTTTT	CASSPVLLAGGNTGELFF
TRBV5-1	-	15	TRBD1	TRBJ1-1	TGCGCCAGCAGCTTAACAGGGGGCCTGGGCACTGAAGCTTTCTTT	CASSLTGGLGTEAFF
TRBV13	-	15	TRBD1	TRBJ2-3	TGTGCCAGCAGACCAAAGCAGGGGGCTGGAGATACGCAGTATTTT	CASRPKQGAGDTQYF
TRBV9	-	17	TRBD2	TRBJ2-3	TGTGCCAGCAGCGCCCGAAGAGGTAGCGGGAGTACAGATACGCAGTATTTT	CASSARRGSGSTDTQYF
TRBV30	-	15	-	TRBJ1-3	TGTGCCTGGAGCCACGACAGTGTCTCTGGAAACACCATATATTTT	CAWSHDSVSGNTIYF
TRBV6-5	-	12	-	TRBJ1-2	TGTGCCAGCAGACAGATAAACTATGGCTACACCTTC	CASRQINYGYTF
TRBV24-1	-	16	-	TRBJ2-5	TGTGCCACCAGTGATTCGATAACAGGGGGGGCGGAGACCCAGTACTTC	CATSDSITGGAETQYF
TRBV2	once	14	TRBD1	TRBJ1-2	TGTGCCAGCAGCCAGGGACAGGGAAGTTTTGGCTACACCTTC	CASSQGQGSFGYTF
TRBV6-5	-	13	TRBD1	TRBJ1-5	TGTGCCAGCAGTATTGACAGGGATCAGCCCCAGCATTTT	CASSIDRDQPQHF
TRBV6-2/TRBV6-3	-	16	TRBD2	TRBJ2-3	TGTGCCAGCAGTTCCGGACTAGCGGGATTCACAGATACGCAGTATTTT	CASSSGLAGFTDTQYF
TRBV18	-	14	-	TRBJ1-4	TGTGCCAGCTCACCACTCCAGGTGGCTGAAAAACTGTTTTTT	CASSPLQVAEKLFF
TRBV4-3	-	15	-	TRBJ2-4	TGCGCCAGCAGCCAAGATTCCCCGGGCGGGAACATTCAGTACTTC	CASSQDSPGGNIQYF
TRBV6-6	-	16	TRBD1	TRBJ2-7	TGTGCCAGCAGTTACCAACCGGGACAGGGGGGCTACGAGCAGTACTTC	CASSYQPGQGGYEQYF
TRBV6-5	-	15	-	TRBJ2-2	TGTGCCAGCAGTCGGGAATCCCTGAACACCGGGGAGCTGTTTTTT	CASSRESLNTGELFF
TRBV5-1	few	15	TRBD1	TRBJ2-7	TGCGCCAGCAGCTTGGCCCCGGGACAGGCCTACGAGCAGTACTTC	CASSLAPGQAYEQYF
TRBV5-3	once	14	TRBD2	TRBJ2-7	TGTGCCAGAAGCTTACGGGAGGAGTCCTACGAGCAGTACTTC	CARSLREESYEQYF
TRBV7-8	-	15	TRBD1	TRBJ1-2	TGTGCCAGCATGCGGTTGGGACAGGGTGACGATGGCTACACCTTC	CASMRLGQGDDGYTF
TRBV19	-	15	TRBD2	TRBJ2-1	TGTGCCAGTACAGCGGGAGCCCAGCCCTACAATGAGCAGTTCTTC	CASTAGAQPYNEQFF
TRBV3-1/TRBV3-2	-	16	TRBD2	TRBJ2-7	TGTGCCAGCAGCCAAGAGGCTAGCGGGGGGGTCTACGAGCAGTACTTC	CASSQEASGGVYEQYF
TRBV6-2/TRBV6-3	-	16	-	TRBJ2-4	TGTGCCAGCAGTCCCCCCCCCATCGGGGCCAAAAACATTCAGTACTTC	CASSPPPIGAKNIQYF
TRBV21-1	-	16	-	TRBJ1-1	TGTGCCAGCAGCAAAGGCCGTACAGCCAGTTTGGGTGAAGCTTTCTTT	CASSKGRTASLGEAFF
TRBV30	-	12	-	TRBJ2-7	TGTGCCTGGAATGGAGTAACCTACGAGCAGTACTTC	CAWNGVTYEQYF
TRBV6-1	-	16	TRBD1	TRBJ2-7	TGTGCCAGCAGTGGAATGGGGACAGGGGCTTCCTACGAGCAGTACTTC	CASSGMGTGASYEQYF
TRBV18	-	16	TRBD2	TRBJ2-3	TGTGCCAGCTCACCCACTAGCGGGAGGGCCGGGGATACGCAGTATTTT	CASSPTSGRAGDTQYF
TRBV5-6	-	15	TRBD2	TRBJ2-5	TGTGCCAGCAGCAGACTAGCGGGAGATTTAGGGACCCAGTACTTC	CASSRLAGDLGTQYF
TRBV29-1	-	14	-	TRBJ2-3	TGCAGCGTGAGGACTGCCCCCGGCACAGATACGCAGTATTTT	CSVRTAPGTDTQYF
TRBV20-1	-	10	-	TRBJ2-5	TGCAGTTCAGGGCTGGAGACCCAGTACTTC	CSSGLETQYF
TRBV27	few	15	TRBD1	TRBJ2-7	TGTGCCAGCAGTTTAGGGACAGTTAGCTCCTACGAGCAGTACTTC	CASSLGTVSSYEQYF
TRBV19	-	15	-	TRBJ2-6	TGTGCCAGTAGTAATAGGGGTACCGGGGCCAACGTCCTGACTTTC	CASSNRGTGANVLTF
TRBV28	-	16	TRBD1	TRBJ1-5	TGTGCCAGCAGTATTCCCGGGACAGGGAACAATCAGCCCCAGCATTTT	CASSIPGTGNNQPQHF
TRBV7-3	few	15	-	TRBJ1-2	TGTGCCAGCAGCTTACGCGGGGGCCATAACTATGGCTACACCTTC	CASSLRGGHNYGYTF
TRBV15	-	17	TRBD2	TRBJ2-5	TGTGCCACCAGCACGGGACTAGCGGGACGTAGACGAGAGACCCAGTACTTC	CATSTGLAGRRRETQYF
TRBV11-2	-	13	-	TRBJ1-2	TGTGCCAGCAGCGTGGACAGCTTCTATGGCTACACCTTC	CASSVDSFYGYTF
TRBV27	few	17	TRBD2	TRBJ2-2	TGTGCCAGCAGTCCGGGACTAGCGGGAGTAATTGCCGGGGAGCTGTTTTTT	CASSPGLAGVIAGELFF
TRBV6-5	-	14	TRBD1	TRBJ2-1	TGTGCCAGCAGTTTGGAGACAGGGTCCAATGAGCAGTTCTTC	CASSLETGSNEQFF
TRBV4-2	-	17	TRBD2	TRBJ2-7	TGTGCCAGCAGCCGGGACAGACGGACTAGCGGACCCTACGAGCAGTACTTC	CASSRDRRTSGPYEQYF
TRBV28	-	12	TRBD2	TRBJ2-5	TGTGCCAGCAGTTTAGCTGGGGGGGCCCAGTACTTC	CASSLAGGAQYF
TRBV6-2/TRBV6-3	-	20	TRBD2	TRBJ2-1	TGTGCCAGCAGTTACCCGGTACTAGCGGGAGGGTCAGGCTCCTACAATGAGCAGTTCTTC	CASSYPVLAGGSGSYNEQFF
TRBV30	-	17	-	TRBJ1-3	TGTGCCTGGAGACCACGGGGGGACACGAGCTCTGGAAACACCATATATTTT	CAWRPRGDTSSGNTIYF
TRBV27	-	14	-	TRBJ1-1	TGTGCCAGCAGTTTATGGCAGGGAGGCACTGAAGCTTTCTTT	CASSLWQGGTEAFF
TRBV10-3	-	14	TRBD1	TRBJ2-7	TGTGCCATCAGTCCGCCGGGACAGGGCTCCGAGCAGTACTTC	CAISPPGQGSEQYF
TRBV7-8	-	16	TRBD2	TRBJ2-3	TGTGCCAGCAGCCCCCGGGAAGCGGGAGGGCGGAATACGCAGTATTTT	CASSPREAGGRNTQYF
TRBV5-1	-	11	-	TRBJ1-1	TGCGCCAGCAGCTTGGGAGTTGAAGCTTTCTTT	CASSLGVEAFF
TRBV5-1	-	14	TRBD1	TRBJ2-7	TGCGCCAGCAGTGAGGGGACAGGGGGCTACGAGCAGTACTTC	CASSEGTGGYEQYF
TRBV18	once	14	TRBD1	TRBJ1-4	TGTGCCAGCTCACCCGACAGGGGCCACGAAAAACTGTTTTTT	CASSPDRGHEKLFF
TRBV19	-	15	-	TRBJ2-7	TGTGCCAGTAGCCGAGGGTTCCCGAGCTCCTACGAGCAGTACTTC	CASSRGFPSSYEQYF
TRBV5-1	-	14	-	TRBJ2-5	TGCGCCAGCGGCCCGACAGACAAACAAGAGACCCAGTACTTC	CASGPTDKQETQYF
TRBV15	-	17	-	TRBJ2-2	TGTGCCACCAGCAGAGATCTGGGGCTCTCCGTCTCCGGGGAGCTGTTTTTT	CATSRDLGLSVSGELFF
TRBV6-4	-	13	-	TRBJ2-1	TGTGCCAGTTCCCTAAGCCCCATCAATGAGCAGTTCTTC	CASSLSPINEQFF
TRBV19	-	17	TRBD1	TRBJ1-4	TGTGCCAGTAGTATCCTTCCGGGACAGGGAGGTAATGAAAAACTGTTTTTT	CASSILPGQGGNEKLFF
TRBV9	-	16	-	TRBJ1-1	TGTGCCAGCAGCGCGGGGCAGGGTGGGAGGTACACTGAAGCTTTCTTT	CASSAGQGGRYTEAFF